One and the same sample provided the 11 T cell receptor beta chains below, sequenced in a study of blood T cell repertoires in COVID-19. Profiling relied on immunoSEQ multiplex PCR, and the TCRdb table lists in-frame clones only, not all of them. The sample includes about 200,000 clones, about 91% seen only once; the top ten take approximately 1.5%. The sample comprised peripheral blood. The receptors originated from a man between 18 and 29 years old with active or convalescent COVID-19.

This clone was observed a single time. The chain's CDR3 is CATSRDAGEKLFF. The CDR3 nucleotides read TGTGCCACCAGCAGAGATGCGGGGGAAAAACTGTTTTTT. The chain employs TRBV15 and TRBJ1-4; no firm D call. V was cut by 0 bases and J by 8 bases, with 7 bases left in between. There are 13 residues in the CDR3. Looked up from germline, CDR1 is LNHNV and CDR2 is YYDKDF (reference sequence).

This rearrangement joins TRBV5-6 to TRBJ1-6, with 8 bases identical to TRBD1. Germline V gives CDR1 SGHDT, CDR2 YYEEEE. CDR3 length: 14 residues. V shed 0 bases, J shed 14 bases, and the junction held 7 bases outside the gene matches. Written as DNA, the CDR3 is TGTGCCAGCAGCTTGGGGACAGGGAAGTTAGCCCTCCACTTT. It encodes CASSLGTGKLALHF.

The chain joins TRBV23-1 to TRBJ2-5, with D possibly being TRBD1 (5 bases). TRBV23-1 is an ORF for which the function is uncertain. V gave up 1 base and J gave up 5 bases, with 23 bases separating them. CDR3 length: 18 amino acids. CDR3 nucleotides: TGCGCCAGCAGTCAATTGATCTACGAGGCAGGGCTAATGGAGACCCAGTACTTC. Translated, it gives CASSQLIYEAGLMETQYF.

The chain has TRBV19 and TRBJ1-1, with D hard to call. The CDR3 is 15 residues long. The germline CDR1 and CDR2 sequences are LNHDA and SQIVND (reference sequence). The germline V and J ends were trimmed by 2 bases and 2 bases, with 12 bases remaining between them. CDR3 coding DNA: TGTGCCAGTAGTATATGGCCCGGGGATAACACTGAAGCTTTCTTT. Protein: CASSIWPGDNTEAFF.

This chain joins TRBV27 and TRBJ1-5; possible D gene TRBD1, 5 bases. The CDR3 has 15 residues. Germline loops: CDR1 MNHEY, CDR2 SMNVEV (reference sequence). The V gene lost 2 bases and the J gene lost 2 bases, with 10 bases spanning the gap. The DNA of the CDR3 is TGTGCCAGCAGTTTAGGGGGGTATGGCAATCAGCCCCAGCATTTT. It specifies CASSLGGYGNQPQHF.

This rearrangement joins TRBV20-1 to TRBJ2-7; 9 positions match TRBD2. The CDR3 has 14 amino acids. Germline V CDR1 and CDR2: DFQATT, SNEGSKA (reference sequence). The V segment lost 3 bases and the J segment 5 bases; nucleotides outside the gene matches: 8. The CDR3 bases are TGCAGTGCTAGTAGCGGGAGAGGACTCCACGAGCAGTACTTC. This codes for CSASSGRGLHEQYF.

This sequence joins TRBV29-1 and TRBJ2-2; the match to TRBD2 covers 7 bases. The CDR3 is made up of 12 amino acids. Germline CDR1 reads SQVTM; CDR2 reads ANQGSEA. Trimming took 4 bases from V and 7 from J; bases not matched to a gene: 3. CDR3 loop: CSVARGVGELFF. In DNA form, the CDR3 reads TGCAGCGTTGCCCGGGGGGTCGGGGAGCTGTTTTTT.

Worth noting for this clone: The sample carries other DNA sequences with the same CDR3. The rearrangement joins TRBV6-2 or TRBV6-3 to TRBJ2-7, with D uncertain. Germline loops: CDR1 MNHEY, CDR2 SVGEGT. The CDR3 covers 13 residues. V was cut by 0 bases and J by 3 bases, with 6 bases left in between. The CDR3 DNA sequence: TGTGCCAGCAGTTACTCGCTAGACTACGAGCAGTACTTC. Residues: CASSYSLDYEQYF.

CDR3 sequence: CASSQERRISGYTF. In nucleotides, the CDR3 is TGCGCCAGCAGCCAAGAGAGGCGTATCTCTGGCTACACCTTC. The gene calls are TRBV4-3 and TRBJ1-2; D uncertain. The CDR3 has 14 residues. Trimming left V 0 bases short and J 7 bases short, with 12 bases between. Germline V CDR1 and CDR2: LGHNA, YSLEER.

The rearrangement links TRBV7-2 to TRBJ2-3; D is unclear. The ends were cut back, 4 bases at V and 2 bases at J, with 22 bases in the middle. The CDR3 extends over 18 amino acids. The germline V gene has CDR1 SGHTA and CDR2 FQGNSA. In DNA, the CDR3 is TGTGCCAGCAGCTCTCCCTTTTTTCGGAGTGGCATCACAGATACGCAGTATTTT. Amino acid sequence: CASSSPFFRSGITDTQYF. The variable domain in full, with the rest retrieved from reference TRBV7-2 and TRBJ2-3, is GAGVSQSPSNKVTEKGKDVELRCDPISGHTALYWYRQSLGQGLEFLIYFQGNSAPDKSGLPSDRFSAERTGGSVSTLTIQRTQQEDSAVYLCASSSPFFRSGITDTQYFGPGTRLTVL.

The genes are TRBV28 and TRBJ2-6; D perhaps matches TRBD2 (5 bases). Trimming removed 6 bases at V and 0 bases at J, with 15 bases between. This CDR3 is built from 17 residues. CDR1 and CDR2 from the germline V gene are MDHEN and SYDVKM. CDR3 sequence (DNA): TGTGCCAGCAGGGTTGACGGACTGACCTCTGGGGCCAACGTCCTGACTTTC. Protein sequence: CASRVDGLTSGANVLTF.